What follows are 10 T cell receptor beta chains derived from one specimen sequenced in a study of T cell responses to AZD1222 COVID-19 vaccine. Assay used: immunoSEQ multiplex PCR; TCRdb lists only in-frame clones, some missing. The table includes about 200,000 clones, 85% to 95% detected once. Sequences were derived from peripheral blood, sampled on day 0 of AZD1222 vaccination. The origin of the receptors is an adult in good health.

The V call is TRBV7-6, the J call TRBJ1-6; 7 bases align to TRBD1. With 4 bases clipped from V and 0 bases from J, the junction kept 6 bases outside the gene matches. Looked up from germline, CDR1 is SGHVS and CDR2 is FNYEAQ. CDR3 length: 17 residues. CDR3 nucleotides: TGTGCCAGCAGCTCGGACAGGTTGAGCTCCTATAATTCACCCCTCCACTTT. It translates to CASSSDRLSSYNSPLHF.

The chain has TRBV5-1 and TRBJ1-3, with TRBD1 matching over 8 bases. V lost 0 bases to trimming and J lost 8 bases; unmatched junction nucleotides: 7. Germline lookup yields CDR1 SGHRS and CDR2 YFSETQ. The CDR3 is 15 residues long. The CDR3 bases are TGCGCCAGCAGCTTGGCTGGACAGGGTGGTGACACCATATATTTT. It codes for CASSLAGQGGDTIYF.

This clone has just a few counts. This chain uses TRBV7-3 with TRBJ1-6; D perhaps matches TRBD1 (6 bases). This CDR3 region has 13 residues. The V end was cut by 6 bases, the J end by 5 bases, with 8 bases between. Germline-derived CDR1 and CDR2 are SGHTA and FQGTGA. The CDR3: CASSQGNNSPLHF. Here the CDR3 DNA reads TGTGCCAGCAGTCAGGGGAATAATTCACCCCTCCACTTT.

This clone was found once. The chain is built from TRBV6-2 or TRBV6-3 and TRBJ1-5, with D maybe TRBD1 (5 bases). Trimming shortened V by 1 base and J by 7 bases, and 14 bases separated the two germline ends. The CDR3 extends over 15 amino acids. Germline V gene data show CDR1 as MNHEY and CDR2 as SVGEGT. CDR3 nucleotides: TGTGCCAGCAGTTACTTTTCAGGGCCTCACCAGCCCCAGCATTTT. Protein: CASSYFSGPHQPQHF.

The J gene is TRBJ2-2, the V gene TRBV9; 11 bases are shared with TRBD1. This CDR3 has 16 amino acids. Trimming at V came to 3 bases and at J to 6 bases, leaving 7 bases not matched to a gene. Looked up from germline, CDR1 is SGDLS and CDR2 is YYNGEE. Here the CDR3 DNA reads TGTGCCAGCAGCGCCCTCTGGGGACAGGGGGCCGGGGAGCTGTTTTTT. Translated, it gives CASSALWGQGAGELFF.

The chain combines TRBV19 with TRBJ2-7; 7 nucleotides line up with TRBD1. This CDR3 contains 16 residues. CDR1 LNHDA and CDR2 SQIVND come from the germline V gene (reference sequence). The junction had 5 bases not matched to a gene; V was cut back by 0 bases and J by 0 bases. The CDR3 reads CASSIDSGTVSYEQYF. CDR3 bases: TGTGCCAGTAGTATAGACTCCGGGACAGTCTCCTACGAGCAGTACTTC.

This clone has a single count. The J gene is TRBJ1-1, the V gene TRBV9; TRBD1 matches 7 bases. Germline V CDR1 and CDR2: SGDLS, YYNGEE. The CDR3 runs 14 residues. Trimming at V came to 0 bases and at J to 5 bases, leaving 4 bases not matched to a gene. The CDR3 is CASSVGQGVTEAFF. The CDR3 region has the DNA TGTGCCAGCAGCGTAGGGCAGGGGGTGACTGAAGCTTTCTTT.

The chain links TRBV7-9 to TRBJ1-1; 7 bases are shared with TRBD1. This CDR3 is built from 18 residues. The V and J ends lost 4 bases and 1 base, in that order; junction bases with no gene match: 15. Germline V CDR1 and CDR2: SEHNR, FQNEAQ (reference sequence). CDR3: CASSSTHRGAARNTEAFF. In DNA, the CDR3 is TGTGCCAGCAGCTCTACCCACAGGGGAGCTGCTAGGAACACTGAAGCTTTCTTT.

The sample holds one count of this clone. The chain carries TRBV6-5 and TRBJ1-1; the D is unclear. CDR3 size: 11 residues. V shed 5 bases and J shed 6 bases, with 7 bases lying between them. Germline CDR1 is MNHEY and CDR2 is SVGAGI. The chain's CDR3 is CASSHRSEAFF. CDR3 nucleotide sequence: TGTGCCAGCAGTCATCGGTCTGAAGCTTTCTTT.

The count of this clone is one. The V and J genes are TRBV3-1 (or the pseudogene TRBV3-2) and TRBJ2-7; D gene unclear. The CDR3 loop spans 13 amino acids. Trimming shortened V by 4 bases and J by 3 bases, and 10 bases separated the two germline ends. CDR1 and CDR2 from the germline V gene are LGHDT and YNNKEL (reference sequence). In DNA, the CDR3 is TGTGCCAGCAGCCGGGCAGGAAACTACGAGCAGTACTTC. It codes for CASSRAGNYEQYF.